A single sample is the source of the 7 T cell receptor beta chains below, sequenced in a study of T cell changes during pregnancy in multiple sclerosis. Assay: immunoSEQ multiplex PCR; the TCRdb copy retains only in-frame clones and omits some. The top ten clones hold about 7.8% of a sample with about 40,000 clones, 90% to 95% of them seen once. Material: CD8+ T cells from peripheral blood mononuclear cells, obtained before pregnancy. The receptors derive from a female donor with multiple sclerosis, enrolled in a pregnancy study.

The rearrangement links TRBV6-6 to TRBJ2-1; TRBD2 matches 7 bases. V lost 6 bases, J lost 7 bases, and 15 bases stayed unmatched. CDR1 is MNHNY and CDR2 is SVGAGI in the germline V gene (reference sequence). CDR3 length: 16 amino acids. In DNA, the CDR3 is TGTGCCAGCAGCTTCTATAGCGGGCCCGGGGGAAATGAGCAGTTCTTC. This gives the protein CASSFYSGPGGNEQFF.

A single count supports this clone. V and J are TRBV7-4 and TRBJ1-5, with D possibly TRBD1 on 5 matching bases. The CDR3 has 13 residues. Germline V CDR1 and CDR2: SGHVT, SQSDAQ. The V and J ends lost 1 base and 8 bases respectively, with 9 bases between them. The CDR3 sequence: CASSLVAGKPQHF. The CDR3 nucleotides read TGTGCCAGCAGCTTAGTCGCAGGGAAGCCCCAGCATTTT.

V is TRBV9 and J is TRBJ1-2; no clear D gene. The V and J ends lost 7 bases and 10 bases respectively, with 11 bases between them. This CDR3 is 10 amino acids long. CDR1 SGDLS and CDR2 YYNGEE come from the germline V gene. The CDR3 DNA reads TGTGCCAGCGGAGGGCCCTTCTACACCTTC. This translates into CASGGPFYTF.

The V call is TRBV7-9, the J call TRBJ1-1, with TRBD1 as a possible D gene (5 bases). CDR1 is SEHNR and CDR2 is FQNEAQ in the germline V gene (reference sequence). This CDR3 spans 12 amino acids. V lost 6 bases, J lost 6 bases, and 11 bases lay in between. The CDR3 loop is CASRVGGAEAFF. CDR3 nucleotide sequence: TGTGCCAGCAGGGTCGGAGGGGCTGAAGCTTTCTTT.

The chain joins TRBV25-1 to TRBJ2-3, with 8 bases fitting TRBD1. Germline V gene lookup returns CDR1 MGHDK and CDR2 SYGVNS. Germline trimming cut 4 bases from V and 1 base from J; bases unmatched to any gene: 13. This CDR3 has 18 residues. The CDR3 region has the DNA TGTGCCAGCAGTGGTCGGACAGGGAGTAGTAGGGGCACAGATACGCAGTATTTT. It translates to CASSGRTGSSRGTDTQYF.

V is TRBV16 and J is TRBJ1-4, with D tentatively TRBD1 (5 bases). V lost 2 bases and J lost 8, with 21 bases in between. CDR1 is KGHSY and CDR2 is FQNENV in the germline V gene. CDR3 size: 17 residues. CDR3 sequence reads: CASSQLQRTLSGEKLFF. The CDR3 DNA sequence: TGTGCCAGCAGCCAACTCCAACGGACGCTTTCAGGGGAAAAACTGTTTTTT.

V and J are TRBV2 and TRBJ1-2; possible D gene TRBD1, 5 bases. The ends were cut back, 6 bases at V and 3 bases at J, with 11 bases in the middle. CDR1 SNHLY and CDR2 FYNNEI come from the germline V gene. This CDR3 has 13 residues. The DNA for the CDR3 is TGTGCCAGCAGAGGGGCTGAGGACTATGGCTACACCTTC. It encodes CASRGAEDYGYTF.